What follows are 25 T cell receptor beta chains derived from one specimen sequenced in a study of identifying expanded T cells in peripheral blood. Assay: immunoSEQ multiplex PCR; the TCRdb copy retains only in-frame clones and omits some. The sample lists some 54,000 clones; about 80% were seen once. Input material: blood. These TCRs come from a person between 18 and 75 years old in good health.

J is TRBJ2-7 and V is TRBV7-6; D is perhaps TRBD2 (8 bases). With 1 base removed from V and 2 bases from J, the gap between germline ends came to 27 bases. The germline V gene encodes CDR1 SGHVS and CDR2 FNYEAQ. This CDR3 spans 20 amino acids. The DNA of the CDR3 is TGTGCCAGCAGCTTAGTATCTTCAGGAAAGGGTAGCGGGACAGCCTACGAGCAGTACTTC. This codes for CASSLVSSGKGSGTAYEQYF.

J is TRBJ2-7 and V is TRBV2, with D possibly being TRBD2 (5 bases). V lost 8 bases, J lost 6 bases, and 11 bases lay in between. The CDR3 consists of 11 residues. In germline, CDR1 is SNHLY, CDR2 FYNNEI. CDR3 in amino acids: CASGRRGEQYV. In DNA form, the CDR3 reads TGTGCCAGCGGAAGACGGGGCGAGCAGTACGTC.

This chain's CDR3 is CASSLYTTTFHGYTF. The CDR3 DNA is TGTGCCAGCAGCTTATATACCACAACTTTTCATGGCTACACCTTC. The chain couples TRBV7-9 to TRBJ1-2, with unresolved D. CDR1 is SEHNR and CDR2 is FQNEAQ in the germline V gene (reference sequence). CDR3 length equals 15 residues. The V gene lost 2 bases and the J gene lost 6 bases, with 16 bases spanning the gap.

The chain uses TRBV6-1 and TRBJ1-2; D gene uncertain. CDR3 size: 14 residues. Trimming cost V 7 bases and J 4 bases, with 16 bases left between them. Per germline, CDR1 MNHNS and CDR2 SASEGT. The DNA for the CDR3 is TGTGCCAGCATTACCGGGTCCGGCCTCTATGGCTACACCTTC. Protein sequence: CASITGSGLYGYTF.

Worth noting for this clone: Additional DNA sequences in this sample encode the identical CDR3. The chain recombines TRBV18 with TRBJ2-5; possible D gene TRBD1, 5 bases. Germline V gene lookup returns CDR1 KGHSH and CDR2 LQKENI. Trimming removed 6 bases at V and 4 bases at J, with 12 bases between. The CDR3 is made up of 13 amino acids. CDR3 region: CASSPRGRETQYF. The CDR3 DNA follows: TGTGCCAGCTCCCCAAGGGGCAGAGAGACCCAGTACTTC. The complete variable domain, with remaining parts taken from reference TRBV18 and TRBJ2-5, reads NAGVMQNPRHLVRRRGQEARLRCSPMKGHSHVYWYRQLPEEGLKFMVYLQKENIIDESGMPKERFSAEFPKEGPSILRIQQVVRGDSAAYFCASSPRGRETQYFGPGTRLLVL.

The V gene is TRBV29-1, the J gene TRBJ2-7, with D tentatively TRBD1 (5 bases). The CDR3 is 14 residues long. Germline V lookup: CDR1 SQVTM, CDR2 ANQGSEA. V shed 4 bases and J shed 7 bases, with 20 bases lying between them. The CDR3 loop is CSVGSGSHLVEQYF. For the CDR3, the DNA is TGCAGCGTTGGGTCAGGGTCCCATTTGGTTGAGCAGTACTTC.

The chain combines TRBV6-1 with TRBJ2-7; 10 nucleotides match TRBD2. The V gene's germline CDR1 is MNHNS and CDR2 SASEGT. J gave up 2 bases and V 4 bases, and 2 bases lay outside the gene matches. There are 14 residues in the CDR3. This chain's CDR3 is CASSVTSGAYEQYF. Here the CDR3 DNA reads TGTGCCAGCAGTGTCACTAGCGGGGCCTACGAGCAGTACTTC.

The chain links TRBV27 to TRBJ2-5; D might be TRBD2 (6 bases). Germline assignment: CDR1 MNHEY and CDR2 SMNVEV (reference sequence). The CDR3 covers 13 residues. Between the trimmed V and J ends, which lost 6 bases and 1 base, there was a span of 9 bases. CDR3 DNA sequence: TGTGCCAGCAGACGGAGGGCCCAAGAGACCCAGTACTTC. Translated: CASRRRAQETQYF.

The CDR3 nucleotides are TGCGCCAGCAGCTTGGGAGCCGATCTAGCGGGGGGTACCTACAATGAGCAGTTCTTC. Protein: CASSLGADLAGGTYNEQFF. The chain has TRBV5-1 and TRBJ2-1, with 11 bases aligning to TRBD2. CDR3 length: 19 amino acids. Unmatched junction bases numbered 10, after V lost 0 bases and J lost 2 bases. Looked up from germline, CDR1 is SGHRS and CDR2 is YFSETQ.

This clone is a singleton in its sample. This sequence joins TRBV19 and TRBJ1-1; no firm D call. Germline V gives CDR1 LNHDA, CDR2 SQIVND (reference sequence). The CDR3 has 15 amino acids. Trimming removed 0 bases at V and 1 base at J, with 9 bases between. CDR3 coding DNA: TGTGCCAGTAGTATAGACCGAAGCGGGAACACTGAAGCTTTCTTT. This translates into CASSIDRSGNTEAFF.

V gene TRBV5-8 combines with J gene TRBJ2-1; 9 nucleotides align to TRBD1. This CDR3 is 17 amino acids long. V dropped 3 bases and J dropped 6; count of bases not matched to a gene: 13. Germline V gives CDR1 SGHTS, CDR2 YDEGEE. The CDR3 region has the DNA TGTGCCAGCAGCTCTTACTCGGGACAGGGATTTGGCAATGAGCAGTTCTTC. It specifies CASSSYSGQGFGNEQFF.

The chain is built from TRBV5-6 and TRBJ2-5; D gene uncertain. The V gene lost 1 base and the J gene lost 7 bases, with 14 bases spanning the gap. CDR3 length: 14 residues. Germline-derived CDR1 and CDR2 are SGHDT and YYEEEE. For the CDR3, the DNA is TGTGCCAGCAGCTTGTCGCCCGTACGGGTGACCCAGTACTTC. This sequence encodes CASSLSPVRVTQYF.

The V and J genes are TRBV9 and TRBJ2-3, with 12 bases aligning to TRBD2. Germline-derived CDR1 and CDR2 are SGDLS and YYNGEE. J gave up 1 base and V 3 bases, and 0 bases lay outside the gene matches. The CDR3 contains 15 residues. CDR3: CASSGLAGGTDTQYF. CDR3 nucleotide sequence: TGTGCCAGCAGCGGACTAGCGGGGGGCACAGATACGCAGTATTTT. Full variable domain (missing parts from reference TRBV9 and TRBJ2-3): DSGVTQTPKHLITATGQRVTLRCSPRSGDLSVYWYQQSLDQGLQFLIQYYNGEERAKGNILERFSAQQFPDLHSELNLSSLELGDSALYFCASSGLAGGTDTQYFGPGTRLTVL.

The chain uses TRBV7-8 and TRBJ2-5; 7 bases map to TRBD2. The trim removed 5 bases at V and 4 bases at J, leaving 19 bases unmatched. The germline V gene has CDR1 SGHVS and CDR2 FQNEAQ. This CDR3 region has 18 residues. The CDR3 here is CASSRRRLAAFMGETQYF. The CDR3 DNA reads TGTGCCAGCAGCCGCCGTAGGCTAGCGGCGTTTATGGGAGAGACCCAGTACTTC.

This rearrangement joins TRBV29-1 to TRBJ1-2; 9 bases are a match to TRBD1. The CDR3 has 13 amino acids. V dropped 2 bases and J dropped 8; count of bases not matched to a gene: 6. In germline, CDR1 is SQVTM, CDR2 ANQGSEA. CDR3 amino acids: CSVELGQGGGYTF. The CDR3 DNA sequence: TGCAGCGTTGAATTGGGACAGGGCGGGGGCTACACCTTC.

The chain uses TRBV9 and TRBJ2-2, with D perhaps TRBD2 (6 bases). Looked up from germline, CDR1 is SGDLS and CDR2 is YYNGEE. The CDR3 runs 15 residues. Trimming stripped 4 bases from V and 0 bases from J, with 10 bases between. CDR3 loop: CASSQRTTNTGELFF. The CDR3 DNA follows: TGTGCCAGCAGCCAAAGGACTACGAACACCGGGGAGCTGTTTTTT.

The rearrangement uses TRBV5-4 and TRBJ1-3, with 7 positions matching TRBD1. Germline assignment: CDR1 SGHNT and CDR2 YYREEE (reference sequence). J lost 2 bases, V lost 4 bases, and 3 bases had no gene match. The CDR3 is made up of 14 amino acids. The CDR3: CASSQGQTGNTIYF. CDR3 coding DNA: TGTGCCAGCAGCCAGGGACAGACTGGAAACACCATATATTTT.

This chain links TRBV7-8 with TRBJ2-7, with 10 nucleotides matching TRBD2. With 3 bases clipped from V and 3 bases from J, the junction kept 5 bases outside the gene matches. CDR3 size: 15 residues. Germline V gene lookup returns CDR1 SGHVS and CDR2 FQNEAQ. The CDR3 protein is CASSFGLAADYEQYF. CDR3 DNA sequence: TGTGCCAGCAGCTTCGGACTAGCGGCGGACTACGAGCAGTACTTC.

The V gene is TRBV19, the J gene TRBJ1-6; the D is unclear. Trimming removed 7 bases at V and 4 bases at J, with 11 bases between. The CDR3 length is 14 residues. Germline CDR1 LNHDA, CDR2 SQIVND (reference sequence). The CDR3 DNA follows: TGTGCCAGTACGGAGGCGGCTTATAATTCACCCCTCCACTTT. Amino acids: CASTEAAYNSPLHF.

DNA for the CDR3: TGCGCCAGCAGCCAAGATGGCAGGGGACGGATGAACACTGAAGCTTTCTTT. As protein: CASSQDGRGRMNTEAFF. The chain is built from TRBV4-1 and TRBJ1-1; possible D gene TRBD1, 6 bases. This CDR3 is 17 amino acids long. Germline CDR1 and CDR2: MGHRA and YSYEKL. The ends were cut back, 0 bases at V and 0 bases at J, with 14 bases in the middle.

The chain is built from TRBV6-1 and TRBJ1-2; possible D gene TRBD1, 6 bases. CDR1 and CDR2 (germline): MNHNS, SASEGT. Trimming shortened V by 1 base and J by 4 bases, and 7 bases separated the two germline ends. The CDR3 totals 13 residues. The CDR3 loop is CASSEETGYGYTF. Written as DNA, the CDR3 is TGTGCCAGCAGTGAAGAGACAGGCTATGGCTACACCTTC.

This clone was seen only a few times. The rearrangement uses TRBV9 and TRBJ1-1; D not resolved. This CDR3 is 13 amino acids long. Trimming removed 3 bases at V and 2 bases at J, with 8 bases between. The germline CDR1 and CDR2 sequences are SGDLS and YYNGEE. For the CDR3, the DNA is TGTGCCAGCAGCGCTACACCAAACACTGAAGCTTTCTTT. Residues: CASSATPNTEAFF.

The table lists this clone with a few counts. The gene calls are TRBV27 and TRBJ1-2, with D tentatively TRBD1 (5 bases). V was clipped by 6 bases and J by 4 bases, with 9 bases between them. The germline V gene encodes CDR1 MNHEY and CDR2 SMNVEV (reference sequence). The CDR3 has 12 amino acids. The CDR3 reads CASSARGYGYTF. CDR3 in DNA: TGTGCCAGCAGCGCGAGGGGCTATGGCTACACCTTC.

The sample holds one count of this clone. The V gene is TRBV19, the J gene TRBJ1-2, with 7 positions matching TRBD1. CDR1 and CDR2 from the germline V gene are LNHDA and SQIVND (reference sequence). J lost 4 bases, V lost 3 bases, and 8 bases had no gene match. CDR3 size: 15 residues. The CDR3 here is CASSMSPDRPYGYTF. The CDR3 region has the DNA TGTGCCAGTAGTATGTCCCCGGACAGGCCCTATGGCTACACCTTC.

This chain uses TRBV2 with TRBJ1-5, with TRBD1 matching over 7 bases. Germline loops: CDR1 SNHLY, CDR2 FYNNEI. V was clipped by 6 bases and J by 6 bases; unmatched bases: 8. The CDR3 contains 14 residues. CDR3 DNA sequence: TGTGCCAGCAGCCCGCCCCCAGGGGGTCAGCCCCAGCATTTT. It is translated as CASSPPPGGQPQHF.